Listed below are T cell receptor beta chains from one sample, sequenced in a study of chemoradiotherapy in HPV16-positive cancers. The protocol was immunoSEQ multiplex PCR, while the TCRdb copy is restricted to in-frame clones and leaves out a portion. Found here are 20,000 or so clones, 75% to 90% of them singletons; the top ten hold roughly 4.4%. Source: blood, taken from a patient who underwent chemoradiotherapy. The receptors here all came from a human donor with HPV-associated anogenital cancer. CDR3s include the opening cysteine and the closing phenylalanine or tryptophan. A D gene is named only where the DNA matches it firmly.

J | D | length | V | CDR3 | DNA
TRBJ2-5 | - | 15 | TRBV10-2 | CASSESMGGGGTQYF | TGCGCCAGCAGTGAGTCCATGGGCGGAGGTGGGACCCAGTACTTC
TRBJ2-1 | - | 12 | TRBV7-2 | CASSTYANEQFF | TGTGCCAGCAGCACATATGCCAATGAGCAGTTCTTC
TRBJ2-6 | - | 18 | TRBV7-6 | CASSPTTGRRTGANVLTF | TGTGCCAGCAGCCCAACGACGGGGCGTCGAACTGGGGCCAACGTCCTGACTTTC
TRBJ2-6 | - | 20 | TRBV18 | CASSPRGGRAESSGANVLTF | TGTGCCAGCTCACCACGTGGGGGCAGAGCCGAAAGCTCTGGGGCCAACGTCCTGACTTTC
TRBJ1-1 | - | 15 | TRBV5-8 | CASSYLGGVNTEAFF | TGTGCCAGCAGCTACCTTGGAGGGGTGAACACTGAAGCTTTCTTT
TRBJ1-6 | - | 13 | TRBV30 | CAWSPQGNSPLHF | TGTGCCTGGAGTCCCCAGGGGAATTCACCCCTCCACTTT
TRBJ1-1 | - | 14 | TRBV18 | CASSNGATNTEAFF | TGTGCCAGCTCTAACGGGGCGACCAACACTGAAGCTTTCTTT
TRBJ1-1 | - | 15 | TRBV6-6 | CASSYSKAASTEAFF | TGTGCCAGCAGTTACTCGAAGGCAGCTAGCACTGAAGCTTTCTTT
TRBJ1-4 | - | 14 | TRBV6-1 | CASTGAGVNEKLFF | TGTGCCAGCACCGGCGCAGGGGTCAATGAAAAACTGTTTTTT
TRBJ2-3 | TRBD1 | 15 | TRBV5-5 | CASRPDRVATDTQYF | TGTGCCAGTCGGCCGGACAGGGTAGCCACAGATACGCAGTATTTT
TRBJ2-7 | - | 13 | TRBV6-6 | CASSYSLGNEQYF | TGTGCCAGCAGTTACTCACTTGGAAACGAGCAGTACTTC